This T cell receptor (beta chain) was identified during a study of response to subunit inactivated influenza vaccine. V dropped 7 bases and J dropped 2 bases, with 12 bases sitting between them. The CDR3 has 13 residues. In TCRdb, the RT-PCR reads were re-called with MiXCR into one record per CDR3 protein. This table has roughly 550,000 distinct CDR3 sequences, roughly 23% appearing once. These data were likewise used in another study, on T cells expressing NK-cell markers. Turning to that study: Scientists made TCR beta cDNA using 5'RACE template switching with UMIs. The sorts in several experiments were restricted to alpha-beta TCR T cells by an anti-gamma-delta TCR antibody. Dominant NKG2C+ clonotypes in about six donors made up roughly 1.0-8% of CD8+ T cells. Researchers report these clonotypes also headed the CD3+CD56-NKG2C+ fraction in a handful of donors.

This specimen consisted of CD4+ T cells sorted from PBMCs, obtained about 13 days after vaccination. This sequence originates from a man between 45 and 60 years old who received an inactivated influenza vaccine. The rearrangement links TRBV12-3 or TRBV12-4 to TRBJ2-7; D remains unclear. The chain's CDR3 is CASTPGRTYEQYF. As DNA, the CDR3 is TGTGCCAGCACCCCCGGACGGACCTACGAGCAGTACTTC.